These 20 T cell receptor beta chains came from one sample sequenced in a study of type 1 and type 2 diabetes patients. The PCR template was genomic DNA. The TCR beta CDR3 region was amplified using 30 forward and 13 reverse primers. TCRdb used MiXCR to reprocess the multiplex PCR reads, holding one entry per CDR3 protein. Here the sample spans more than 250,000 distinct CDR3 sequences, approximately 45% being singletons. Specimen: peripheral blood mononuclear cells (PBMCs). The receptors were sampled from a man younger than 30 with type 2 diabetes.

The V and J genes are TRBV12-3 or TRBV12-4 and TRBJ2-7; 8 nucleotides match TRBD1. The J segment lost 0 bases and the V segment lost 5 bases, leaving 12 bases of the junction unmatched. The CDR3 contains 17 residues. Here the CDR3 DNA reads TGTGCCAGCAGTCGGACTGCCGGGACAGGAACCTCCTACGAGCAGTACTTC. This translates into CASSRTAGTGTSYEQYF.

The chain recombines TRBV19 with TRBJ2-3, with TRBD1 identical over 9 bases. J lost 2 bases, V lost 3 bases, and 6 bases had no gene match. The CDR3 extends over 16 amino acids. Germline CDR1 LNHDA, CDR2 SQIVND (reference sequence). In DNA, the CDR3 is TGTGCCAGTAGTATTTTAGGGACAGGGAACACAGATACGCAGTATTTT. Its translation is CASSILGTGNTDTQYF.

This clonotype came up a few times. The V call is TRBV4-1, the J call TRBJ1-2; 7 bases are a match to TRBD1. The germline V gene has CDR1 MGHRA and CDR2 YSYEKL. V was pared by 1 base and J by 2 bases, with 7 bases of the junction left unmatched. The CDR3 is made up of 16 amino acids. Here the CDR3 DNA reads TGCGCCAGCAGCCAAGCTCCGGGACAGACAAACTATGGCTACACCTTC. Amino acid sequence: CASSQAPGQTNYGYTF.

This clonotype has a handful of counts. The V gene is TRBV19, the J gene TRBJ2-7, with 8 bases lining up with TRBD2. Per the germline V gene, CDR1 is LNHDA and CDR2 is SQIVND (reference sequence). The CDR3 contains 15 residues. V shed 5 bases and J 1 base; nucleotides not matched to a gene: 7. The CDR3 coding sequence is TGTGCCAGTAGTGGTACCACTAGCGGATCCTACGAGCAGTACTTC. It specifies CASSGTTSGSYEQYF.

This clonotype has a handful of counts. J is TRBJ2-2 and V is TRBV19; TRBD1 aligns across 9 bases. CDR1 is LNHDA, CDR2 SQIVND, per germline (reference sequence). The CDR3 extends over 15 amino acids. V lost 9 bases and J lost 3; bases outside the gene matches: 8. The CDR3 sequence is CASSQGAWDTGELFF. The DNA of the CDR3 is TGTGCCAGCTCACAGGGGGCTTGGGACACCGGGGAGCTGTTTTTT.

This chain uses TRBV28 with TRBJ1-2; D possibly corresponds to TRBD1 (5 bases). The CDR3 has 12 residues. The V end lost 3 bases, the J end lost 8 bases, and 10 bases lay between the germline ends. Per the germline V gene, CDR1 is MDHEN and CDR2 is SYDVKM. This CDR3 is CASSFRGSGYTF. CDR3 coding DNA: TGTGCCAGCAGTTTTAGGGGCTCCGGCTACACCTTC.

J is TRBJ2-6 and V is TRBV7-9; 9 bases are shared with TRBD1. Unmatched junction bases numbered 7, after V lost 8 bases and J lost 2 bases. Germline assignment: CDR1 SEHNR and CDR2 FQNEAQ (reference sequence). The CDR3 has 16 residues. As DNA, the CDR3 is TGTGCCAGCGGAGGGACAGGGTCTCCTGGGGCCAACGTCCTGACTTTC. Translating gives CASGGTGSPGANVLTF.

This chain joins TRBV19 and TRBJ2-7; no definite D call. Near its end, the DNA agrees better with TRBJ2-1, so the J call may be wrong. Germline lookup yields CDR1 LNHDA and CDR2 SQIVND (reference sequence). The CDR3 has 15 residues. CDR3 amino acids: CASSIDSLDVHEQFF. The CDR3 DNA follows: TGTGCCAGTAGTATCGACTCCCTCGATGTCCATGAGCAGTTCTTC.

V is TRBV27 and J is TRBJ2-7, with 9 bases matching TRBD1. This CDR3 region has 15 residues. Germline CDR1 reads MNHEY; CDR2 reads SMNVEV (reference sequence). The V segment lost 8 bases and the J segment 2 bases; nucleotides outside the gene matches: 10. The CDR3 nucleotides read TGTGCCAGCCAATACAGGGGGCTGGCTCCCTACGAGCAGTACTTC. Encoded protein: CASQYRGLAPYEQYF.

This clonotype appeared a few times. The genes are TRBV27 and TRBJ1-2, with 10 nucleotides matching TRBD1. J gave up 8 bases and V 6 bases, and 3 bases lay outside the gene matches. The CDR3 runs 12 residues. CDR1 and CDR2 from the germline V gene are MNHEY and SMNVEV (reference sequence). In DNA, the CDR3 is TGTGCCAGCAGGACAGGGGGCAGGGGCTACACCTTC. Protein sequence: CASRTGGRGYTF.

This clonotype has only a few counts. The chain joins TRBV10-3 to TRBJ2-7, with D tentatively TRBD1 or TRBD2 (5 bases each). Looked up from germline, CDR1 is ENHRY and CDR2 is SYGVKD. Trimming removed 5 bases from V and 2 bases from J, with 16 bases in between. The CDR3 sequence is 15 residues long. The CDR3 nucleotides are TGTGCCATCAGTACGGCCGGGACGCAGACCTACGAGCAGTACTTC. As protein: CAISTAGTQTYEQYF.

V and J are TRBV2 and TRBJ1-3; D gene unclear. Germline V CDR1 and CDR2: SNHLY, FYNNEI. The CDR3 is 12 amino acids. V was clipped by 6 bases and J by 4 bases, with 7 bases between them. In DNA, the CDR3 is TGTGCCAGCAGCGAATCGGGAAACACCATATATTTT. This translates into CASSESGNTIYF.

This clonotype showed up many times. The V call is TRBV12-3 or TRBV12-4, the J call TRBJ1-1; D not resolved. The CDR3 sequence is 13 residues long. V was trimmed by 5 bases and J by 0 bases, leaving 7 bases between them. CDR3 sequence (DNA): TGTGCCAGCAGTAAAACAGTGAACACTGAAGCTTTCTTT. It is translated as CASSKTVNTEAFF.

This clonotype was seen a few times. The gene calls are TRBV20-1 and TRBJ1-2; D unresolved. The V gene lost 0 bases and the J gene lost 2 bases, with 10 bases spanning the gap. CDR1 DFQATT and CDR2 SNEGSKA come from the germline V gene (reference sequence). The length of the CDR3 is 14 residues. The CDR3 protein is CSARDGRTNYGYTF. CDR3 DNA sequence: TGCAGTGCTAGAGACGGACGGACGAACTATGGCTACACCTTC.

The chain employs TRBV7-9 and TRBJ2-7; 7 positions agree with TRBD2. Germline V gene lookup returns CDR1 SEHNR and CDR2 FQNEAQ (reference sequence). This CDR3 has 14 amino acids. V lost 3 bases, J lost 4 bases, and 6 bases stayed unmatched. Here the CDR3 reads CASSLASGFYEQYF. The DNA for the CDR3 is TGTGCCAGCAGCTTGGCTAGCGGTTTTTACGAGCAGTACTTC. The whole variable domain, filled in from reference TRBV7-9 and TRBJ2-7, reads DTGVSQNPRHKITKRGQNVTFRCDPISEHNRLYWYRQTLGQGPEFLTYFQNEAQLEKSRLLSDRFSAERPKGSFSTLEIQRTEQGDSAMYLCASSLASGFYEQYFGPGTRLTVT.

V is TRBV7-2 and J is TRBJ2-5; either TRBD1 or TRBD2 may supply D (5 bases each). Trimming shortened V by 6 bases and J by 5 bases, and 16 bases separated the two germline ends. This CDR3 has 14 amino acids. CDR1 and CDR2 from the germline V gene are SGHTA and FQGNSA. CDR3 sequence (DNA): TGTGCCAGCAGGACCAATGATGGGACGGAGACCCAGTACTTC. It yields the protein CASRTNDGTETQYF.

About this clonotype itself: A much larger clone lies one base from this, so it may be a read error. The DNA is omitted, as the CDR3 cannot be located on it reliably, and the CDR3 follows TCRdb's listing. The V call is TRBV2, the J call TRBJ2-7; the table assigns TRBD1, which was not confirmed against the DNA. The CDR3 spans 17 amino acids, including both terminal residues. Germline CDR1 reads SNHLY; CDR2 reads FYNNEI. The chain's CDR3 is CASSEGPVGTGSYEQCF.

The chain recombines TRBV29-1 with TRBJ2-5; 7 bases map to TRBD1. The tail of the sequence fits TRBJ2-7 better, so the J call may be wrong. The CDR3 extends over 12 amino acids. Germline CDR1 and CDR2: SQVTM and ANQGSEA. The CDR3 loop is CSVDGRGYEQYF. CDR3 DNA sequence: TGCAGCGTTGACGGCAGGGGGTACGAGCAGTACTTC.

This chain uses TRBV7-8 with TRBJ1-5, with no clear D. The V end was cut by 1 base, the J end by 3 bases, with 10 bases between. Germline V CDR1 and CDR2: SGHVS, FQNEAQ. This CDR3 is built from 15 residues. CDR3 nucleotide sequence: TGTGCCAGCAGCTTAGAGTGGACGGACAATCAGCCCCAGCATTTT. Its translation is CASSLEWTDNQPQHF.

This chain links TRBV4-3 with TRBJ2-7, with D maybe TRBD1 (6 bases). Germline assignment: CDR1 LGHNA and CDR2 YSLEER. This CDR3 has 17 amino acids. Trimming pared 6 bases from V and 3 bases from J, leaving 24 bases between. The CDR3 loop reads CASSEIALSTGLYEQYF. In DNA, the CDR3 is TGCGCCAGCAGTGAAATAGCCTTGTCGACAGGCCTCTACGAGCAGTACTTC.